This T cell receptor (beta chain) was identified during a study of monozygotic twins with inflammatory bowel disease. General study points: Relative clonotype sharing with others was diminished in IBD patients versus healthy twins, particularly with disease activity.

This CDR3 region has 16 residues. The germline CDR1 and CDR2 sequences are MNHEY and SMNVEV (reference sequence). Remarks on this clonotype: Its antigen is unknown.

TCRdb re-called the 5' RACE reads and gives one entry per CDR3 protein, without DNA. Its listing shows approximately 330,000 distinct CDR3 sequences. The chain links TRBV27 to TRBJ2-2; with no DNA, the TCRdb D assignment of TRBD1 cannot be verified. Sequencing input: blood. This TCR was recovered from a human donor with ulcerative colitis or Crohn's disease, or a healthy co-twin of an affected twin (not recorded which). The CDR3 protein is CASSLWGGVTTRELFF.